The TCR beta chain described here comes from a study of long-term antiretroviral therapy in people with HIV. Whole-study results and caveats: Specimens of blood were obtained during about 2004 to 2017, possibly under older ART regimens.

Each donor provided at least one pre-ART PBMC sample and at least two post-ART PBMC samples. CDR1 is SGHRS and CDR2 is YFSETQ in the germline V gene. The CDR3 length is 13 residues. To note about this clone: Its antigen is still unknown. One end of the junction varies from germline; a read error may be responsible.

An immunoSEQ assay, version v3.0, was performed at survey level. Here immunoSEQ multiplex PCR was the method, and the copy in TCRdb shows in-frame clones only, minus some. The sample lists roughly 12,000 clones; 60% to 80% were seen once. The TCR originated in a woman in her forties with HIV. V gene TRBV5-1 combines with J gene TRBJ2-7; TRBD2 matches at 9 bases. The sequencing here drew on unsorted PBMCs, taken 0.8 years before starting antiretroviral therapy. Here the CDR3 reads CASSLRTSVRKPF. The CDR3 coding sequence is TGCGCCAGCAGCCTCAGGACTAGCGTGCGAAAACCCTTC.